This is a list of T cell receptor beta chains from one sample in a study of PD-L1 blockade in urothelial cancer. The method was immunoSEQ multiplex PCR; TCRdb's version includes in-frame clones alone and lacks a portion of them. Here the sample spans around 130,000 clones, 65% to 85% being singletons. The sample here was PBMCs, taken around atezolizumab (anti-PD-L1) treatment. The receptors here all came from a man between 45 and 60 years old with urothelial cancer. The CDR3 runs from the conserved cysteine through the conserved F or W. Each record gives: V gene, D gene, J gene, CDR3 protein. The D gene is left open where the match is weak.

TRBV2	TRBD1	TRBJ2-5	CASSRTGQETQYF
TRBV28	NA	TRBJ1-5	CASSILYSNQPQHF
TRBV28	NA	TRBJ1-5	CAHGGGGGPQHF
TRBV7-6	TRBD2	TRBJ2-1	CASSLAGGAYNEQFF
TRBV5-1	TRBD2	TRBJ2-7	CASSPGLAAWDEQYF
TRBV7-9	TRBD1	TRBJ1-6	CASSLGQGFYNSPLHF
TRBV7-9	NA	TRBJ1-1	CASSLDSTEAFF
TRBV4-2	NA	TRBJ1-4	CASSQDAGLNEKLFF
TRBV6-1	TRBD1	TRBJ1-4	CASSGQTGNEKLFF
TRBV6-4	NA	TRBJ1-1	CASTPSPGNTEAFF